This is a list of T cell receptor beta chains from one sample in a study of cytomegalovirus exposure and HLA in healthy donors. Sequenced by immunoSEQ multiplex PCR; TCRdb stores in-frame clones only, minus some. The data contain around 120,000 clones, just under 85% of them singletons. Sample: PBMCs. These receptors all stem from a boy aged 2 to 10 in good health and CMV-seronegative. Both conserved end residues are part of each CDR3. D genes are given only for firm matches. Clone size is stated in some rows and not others, as once, few, many or a class when expanded.

abundance,j_gene,v_gene,d_gene,len,CDR3nt,CDR3aa
-,TRBJ2-3,TRBV15,TRBD1,16,TGTGCCACCGCCCCAGGGGGATCTAGGGGCGCAGATACGCAGTATTTT,CATAPGGSRGADTQYF
-,TRBJ2-5,TRBV5-3,TRBD2,17,TGTGCCAGAAGCTGCTGGACTAGCGGGGAGGAGGGAGAGACCCAGTACTTC,CARSCWTSGEEGETQYF
-,TRBJ1-3,TRBV6-6,TRBD1,15,TGTGCCAGCCGAACGACCGACAGGGGGGGGGACACCATATATTTT,CASRTTDRGGDTIYF
-,TRBJ2-1,TRBV10-1,TRBD2,17,TGCGCCAGCAGTGAGTCAGGGGTAGGACTAGGAGACAATGAGCAGTTCTTC,CASSESGVGLGDNEQFF
-,TRBJ2-2,TRBV19,TRBD1,14,TGTGCCAGTCGGGACAGGGGAAACACCGGGGAGCTGTTTTTT,CASRDRGNTGELFF
-,TRBJ1-4,TRBV5-1,-,15,TGCGCCAGCACCTTGGCTGGACAGCCGGATGAAAAACTGTTTTTT,CASTLAGQPDEKLFF
few,TRBJ1-2,TRBV6-5,-,15,TGTGCCAGCAGTGACTACAGGAGTCCTAACTATGGCTACACCTTC,CASSDYRSPNYGYTF
-,TRBJ1-1,TRBV6-5,-,16,TGTGCCAGCAGCTACCGGGAGGCCGTCGGGAACACTGAAGCTTTCTTT,CASSYREAVGNTEAFF
-,TRBJ1-1,TRBV7-2,-,14,TGTGCCAGCAGCTTAGTAAGCAAGAACACTGAAGCTTTCTTT,CASSLVSKNTEAFF
-,TRBJ2-1,TRBV19,TRBD1,12,TGTGCCAGTAGCAGGACAGGGGATGAGCAGTTCTTC,CASSRTGDEQFF
-,TRBJ1-1,TRBV15,-,17,TGTGCCACCAGCAGAGATAAAGGGAGGGGAGGAAACACTGAAGCTTTCTTT,CATSRDKGRGGNTEAFF
-,TRBJ1-2,TRBV7-2,TRBD1,18,TGTGCCAGCAGCTTAGGGCCACGGGACAGGATGGCTAACTATGGCTACACCTTC,CASSLGPRDRMANYGYTF
-,TRBJ1-3,TRBV2,-,15,TGTGCCAGCAGTCAGCGGGACCGACGAGGAAACACCATATATTTT,CASSQRDRRGNTIYF
-,TRBJ2-1,TRBV29-1,TRBD1,14,TGCAGCGTTGAAGCCCAGGGGGCAGGTAATGAGCAGTTCTTC,CSVEAQGAGNEQFF
-,TRBJ2-5,TRBV7-9,TRBD2,16,TGTGCCAGCAGCGCTCTGACTAGCGGGGAGGGGGAGACCCAGTACTTC,CASSALTSGEGETQYF
-,TRBJ1-1,TRBV27,-,14,TGTGCCAGCAGTTTTGGGGGGGGGAACACTGAAGCTTTCTTT,CASSFGGGNTEAFF
-,TRBJ2-2,TRBV25-1,TRBD2,16,TGTGCCAGCAGTGAGTCGGCGACTAGCAGGGCCGGGGAGCTGTTTTTT,CASSESATSRAGELFF
-,TRBJ1-1,TRBV7-9,-,15,TGTTCCAGCAGCTTAGGGGGGGTCATGAACACTGAAGCTTTCTTT,CSSSLGGVMNTEAFF
-,TRBJ2-2,TRBV11-3,TRBD1,15,TGTGCCAGCAGCTTAGAAACAGGGGGCTCCGGGGAGCTGTTTTTT,CASSLETGGSGELFF
-,TRBJ1-1,TRBV30,-,16,TGTGCCTGGAGCGTCCCCCATGGGGGCGTGGACACTGAAGCTTTCTTT,CAWSVPHGGVDTEAFF
-,TRBJ2-1,TRBV10-3,TRBD2,19,TGTGCCATCAGTGAAGGGCCTAGGGTAGCGGGAGCGACTTACAATGAGCAGTTCTTC,CAISEGPRVAGATYNEQFF
-,TRBJ2-5,TRBV19,-,15,TGTGCCAGTAGTATCCGGAGTGGGGGGCAAGAGACCCAGTACTTC,CASSIRSGGQETQYF
-,TRBJ1-4,TRBV4-3,TRBD1,17,TGCGCCAGCAGCCCCGAAGGGGGCGTTGGGCAGAATGAAAAACTGTTTTTT,CASSPEGGVGQNEKLFF
-,TRBJ1-2,TRBV29-1,-,13,TGCAGCGTTGAGCCGCAGGGGCAGAATGGCTACACCTTC,CSVEPQGQNGYTF
few,TRBJ1-5,TRBV6-6,-,11,TGTGCGGGGGGGGAGAATCAGCCCCAGCATTTT,CAGGENQPQHF
-,TRBJ2-1,TRBV25-1,-,15,TGTGCCAGCAGTGACTGGGGGGATGAAAACAATGAGCAGTTCTTC,CASSDWGDENNEQFF
-,TRBJ2-1,TRBV7-3,TRBD1,14,TGTGCCAGCAGCAACGGACAGGGGGCTAATGAGCAGTTCTTC,CASSNGQGANEQFF
-,TRBJ2-7,TRBV5-1,TRBD1,15,TGCGCCAGCAGCGGGGGACAGATCTACGGGGACGAGCAGTACTTC,CASSGGQIYGDEQYF
-,TRBJ1-4,TRBV27,TRBD1,15,TGTGCCAGCAGTTATACGACAGGGAATATCGGGAAACTGTTTTTT,CASSYTTGNIGKLFF
once,TRBJ1-4,TRBV6-6,-,14,TGTGCCAGCAGTTACTCGCAGCGTAATGAAAAACTGTTTTTT,CASSYSQRNEKLFF
-,TRBJ1-1,TRBV7-8,TRBD1,15,TGTGCCAGCAGTTTTTCCGGGACAGGGGGAACTGAAGCTTTCTTT,CASSFSGTGGTEAFF
-,TRBJ2-1,TRBV4-3,-,16,TGCGCCAGCAGCCAAGATACCGGTAGCTCCTACAATGAGCAGTTCTTC,CASSQDTGSSYNEQFF
-,TRBJ1-4,TRBV5-6,-,15,TGTGCCAGCAGCTCGGACAGAGAGTTTAATGAAAAACTGTTTTTT,CASSSDREFNEKLFF
-,TRBJ2-1,TRBV7-9,-,15,TGTGCCAGCAGCTTAGTGGCGGGACAGAAAGAAGAGCAGTTCTTC,CASSLVAGQKEEQFF
-,TRBJ2-1,TRBV10-1,-,12,TGCGCCAGCAGTGCGGGAGTTAATGAGCAGTTCTTC,CASSAGVNEQFF
-,TRBJ2-3,TRBV18,-,13,TGTGCCAGCTCACCCGCGGTCACAGATACGCAGTATTTT,CASSPAVTDTQYF
once,TRBJ1-1,TRBV15,-,17,TGTGCCACCAGCAGATCCCGGCGTTTCGGGCGGGACACTGAAGCTTTCTTT,CATSRSRRFGRDTEAFF
-,TRBJ2-2,TRBV15,TRBD1,16,TGTGCCACCAGCAGAGAAGTACAGGGGGTGGCCGGGGAGCTGTTTTTT,CATSREVQGVAGELFF
-,TRBJ2-3,TRBV27,-,13,TGTGCCAGCAGCACACAGAGCACAGATACGCAGTATTTT,CASSTQSTDTQYF
-,TRBJ1-5,TRBV4-1,-,14,TGCGCCAGCAGCCAGTCTGCCACCGGTCAGCCCCAGCATTTT,CASSQSATGQPQHF
-,TRBJ1-2,TRBV27,-,13,TGTGCCAGCAGCCACACAGGGAACTATGGCTACACCTTC,CASSHTGNYGYTF
-,TRBJ2-5,TRBV6-6,-,15,TGTGCCAGCAGTTACTCCCCCGGGGTCCAAGAGACCCAGTACTTC,CASSYSPGVQETQYF
-,TRBJ1-1,TRBV7-9,TRBD1,17,TGTGCCAGCAGCTTACGGGACAGGGGATTTCGTGACACTGAAGCTTTCTTT,CASSLRDRGFRDTEAFF
few,TRBJ1-2,TRBV9,-,15,TGTGCCAGCAGAGCGGGGGGGCTGGAGGACTATGGCTACACCTTC,CASRAGGLEDYGYTF
-,TRBJ2-1,TRBV6-5,TRBD2,15,TGTGCCAGCAGTCCTCGACTAGCGGTGTACAATGAGCAGTTCTTC,CASSPRLAVYNEQFF
-,TRBJ1-6,TRBV6-4,TRBD1,15,TGTGCCAGCAGCTCAACAGGGGCAAAGAATTCACCCCTCCACTTT,CASSSTGAKNSPLHF
-,TRBJ1-1,TRBV30,TRBD1,13,TGTGCCTGGCAGACAGGGGAGAACACTGAAGCTTTCTTT,CAWQTGENTEAFF
-,TRBJ1-4,TRBV4-2,TRBD1,17,TGTGCCAGCAGCCTCGGACAGGGGGCTACAACTAATGAAAAACTGTTTTTT,CASSLGQGATTNEKLFF
-,TRBJ1-6,TRBV19,TRBD1,14,TGTGCCAGTACGGGACAGGGCTTCGCGTCACCCCTCCACTTT,CASTGQGFASPLHF
once,TRBJ1-6,TRBV13,-,16,TGTGCCAGCAGCTCACAGGGCAGGACCTATAATTCACCCCTCCACTTT,CASSSQGRTYNSPLHF
-,TRBJ2-5,TRBV5-1,-,14,TGCGCCAGCAGCAATCCGGGACTGCAAGAGACCCAGTACTTC,CASSNPGLQETQYF
-,TRBJ2-1,TRBV7-9,-,18,TGTGCCAGCAGCTTAGCGGCCCGAGGCTTCCGCGCTCCCCATGAGCAGTTCTTC,CASSLAARGFRAPHEQFF
-,TRBJ2-5,TRBV5-1,TRBD2,20,TGCGCCAGCAACCCTTTGGGAGGGACCGGGCCCTCAACCTTTCAAGAGACCCAGTACTTC,CASNPLGGTGPSTFQETQYF
few,TRBJ1-5,TRBV30,-,13,TGTGCCTGGAGTGGCGGGGGCGATCAGCCCCAGCATTTT,CAWSGGGDQPQHF
few,TRBJ2-3,TRBV6-5,TRBD2,14,TGTGCCAGCAGTCGACTAGCGGGCACAGATACGCAGTATTTT,CASSRLAGTDTQYF
-,TRBJ2-1,TRBV5-3,-,17,TGTGCCAGAAGCTCTTCTACTGGGCTAGCGACATACAATGAGCAGTTCTTC,CARSSSTGLATYNEQFF
-,TRBJ2-1,TRBV6-4,TRBD2,15,TGTGCCAGCACTCCGACTAGCGGGAGTCATAATGAGCAGTTCTTC,CASTPTSGSHNEQFF